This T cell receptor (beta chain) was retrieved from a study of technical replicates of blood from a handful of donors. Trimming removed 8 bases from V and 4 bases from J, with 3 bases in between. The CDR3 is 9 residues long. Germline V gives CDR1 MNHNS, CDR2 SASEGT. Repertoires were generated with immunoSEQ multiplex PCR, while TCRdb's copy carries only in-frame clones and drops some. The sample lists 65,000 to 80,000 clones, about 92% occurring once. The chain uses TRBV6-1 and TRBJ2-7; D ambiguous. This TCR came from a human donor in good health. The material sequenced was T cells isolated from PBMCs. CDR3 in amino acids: CASEYEQYF. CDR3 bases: TGTGCCAGCGAGTACGAGCAGTACTTC.